What follows are 6 T cell receptor beta chains derived from one specimen sequenced in a study of T cell repertoires in cytomegalovirus infection (dated by TCRdb to about 2019). These receptors have no known antigen. The treatment or condition label corresponds to: in vitro stimulation with specific CMV peptide epitopes to enrich CMV-specific T cells. The instrument was an Illumina HiSeq 1500. The public reads were reanalyzed by TCRdb: fastp trimming at Q25, MiXCR alignment, in-frame beta chains only. A single entry per CDR3 protein holds the most common genes and DNA from its merged rows. This sample has 650,000 to 900,000 distinct CDR3 sequences in its table, and 32% of those were observed once. The top ten hold under 15% of the sample. The input for sequencing was cultured CD8+ T cells from PBMCs, taken from culture after CMV antigen stimulation. The receptors derive from a human donor in good health (CMV status not recorded). Some clones in this sample may be carry-over from other donors' samples.

This chain's CDR3 is CASRPRWDGSYEQYF. Here the CDR3 DNA reads TGTGCCAGCAGACCCCGATGGGACGGCTCCTACGAGCAGTACTTC. The gene calls are TRBV5-6 and TRBJ2-7, with D perhaps being TRBD1 or TRBD2 (5 bases each). Germline V gene data show CDR1 as SGHDT and CDR2 as YYEEEE. V lost 5 bases to trimming and J lost 0 bases, with 15 bases between them. This CDR3 is built from 15 residues.

The chain is built from TRBV7-9 and TRBJ2-1, with TRBD1 identical over 12 bases. The CDR3 spans 15 residues. Germline CDR1 reads SEHNR; CDR2 reads FQNEAQ (reference sequence). Unmatched junction bases numbered 7, after V lost 5 bases and J lost 8 bases. The CDR3 nucleotides read TGTGCCAGCAGCCCACAGGGACAGGGGGCCCATGAGCAGTTCTTC. This encodes CASSPQGQGAHEQFF.

V is TRBV28 and J is TRBJ1-3; D gene unclear. V lost 7 bases to trimming and J lost 4 bases, with 11 bases between them. Per the germline V gene, CDR1 is MDHEN and CDR2 is SYDVKM. The CDR3 is made up of 13 amino acids. The CDR3 region is CASTYSGGNTIYF. In DNA form, the CDR3 reads TGTGCCAGCACCTACTCAGGAGGAAACACCATATATTTT.

In this sample, this clonotype turned up a few times. This rearrangement joins TRBV29-1 to TRBJ1-2; no firm D call. This CDR3 spans 13 amino acids. CDR1 SQVTM and CDR2 ANQGSEA come from the germline V gene. V was clipped by 4 bases and J by 5 bases, with 14 bases between them. CDR3 loop: CSVVGGPVYGYTF. As DNA, the CDR3 is TGCAGCGTTGTTGGAGGGCCAGTTTATGGCTACACCTTC. The variable domain in full, completed from reference TRBV29-1 and TRBJ1-2, reads SAVISQKPSRDICQRGTSLTIQCQVDSQVTMMFWYRQQPGQSLTLIATANQGSEATYESGFVIDKFPISRPNLTFSTLTVSNMSPEDSSIYLCSVVGGPVYGYTFGSGTRLTVV.

This clonotype was recorded many times. This chain joins TRBV7-8 and TRBJ2-3; 7 bases fit TRBD1. This CDR3 has 15 amino acids. J lost 0 bases, V lost 5 bases, and 5 bases had no gene match. Germline-derived CDR1 and CDR2 are SGHVS and FQNEAQ. The CDR3 protein is CASSTRQGSTDTQYF. The DNA of the CDR3 is TGTGCCAGCAGCACCCGACAGGGTAGCACAGATACGCAGTATTTT.

CDR3 sequence: CASSLSLWGRSGNQPQHF. The CDR3, as DNA: TGTGCCAGCAGTTTATCGCTCTGGGGGCGATCGGGCAATCAGCCCCAGCATTTT. The chain recombines TRBV27 with TRBJ1-5, with a weak D call TRBD1 (6 bases). CDR1 is MNHEY and CDR2 is SMNVEV in the germline V gene (reference sequence). V gave up 0 bases and J gave up 2 bases, with 17 bases separating them. The CDR3 spans 18 residues.